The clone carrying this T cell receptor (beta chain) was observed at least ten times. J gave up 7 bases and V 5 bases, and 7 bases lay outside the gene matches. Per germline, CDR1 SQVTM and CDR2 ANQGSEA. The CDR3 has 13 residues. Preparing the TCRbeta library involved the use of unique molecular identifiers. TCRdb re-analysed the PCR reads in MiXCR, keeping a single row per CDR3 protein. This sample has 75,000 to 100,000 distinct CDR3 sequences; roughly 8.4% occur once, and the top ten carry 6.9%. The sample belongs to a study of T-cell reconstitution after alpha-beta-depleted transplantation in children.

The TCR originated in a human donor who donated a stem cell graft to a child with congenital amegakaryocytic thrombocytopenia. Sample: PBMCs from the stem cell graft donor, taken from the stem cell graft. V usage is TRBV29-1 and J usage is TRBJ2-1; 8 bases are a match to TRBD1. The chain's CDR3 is CSVLRDRLNEQFF. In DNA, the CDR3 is TGCAGCGTTCTCCGGGACAGGTTAAATGAGCAGTTCTTC.